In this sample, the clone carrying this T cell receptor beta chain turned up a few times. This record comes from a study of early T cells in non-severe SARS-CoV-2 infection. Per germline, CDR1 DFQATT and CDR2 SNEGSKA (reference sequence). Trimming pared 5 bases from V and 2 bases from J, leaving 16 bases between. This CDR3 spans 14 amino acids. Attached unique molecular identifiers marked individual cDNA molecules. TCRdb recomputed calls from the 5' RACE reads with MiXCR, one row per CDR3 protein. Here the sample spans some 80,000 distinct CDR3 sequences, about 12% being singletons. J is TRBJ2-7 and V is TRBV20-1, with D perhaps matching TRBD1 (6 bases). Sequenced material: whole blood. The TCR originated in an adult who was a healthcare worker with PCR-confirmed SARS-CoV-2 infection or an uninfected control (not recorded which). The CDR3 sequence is CSALQGSMTYEQYF. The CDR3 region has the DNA TGCAGTGCTCTCCAGGGGAGTATGACCTACGAGCAGTACTTC.